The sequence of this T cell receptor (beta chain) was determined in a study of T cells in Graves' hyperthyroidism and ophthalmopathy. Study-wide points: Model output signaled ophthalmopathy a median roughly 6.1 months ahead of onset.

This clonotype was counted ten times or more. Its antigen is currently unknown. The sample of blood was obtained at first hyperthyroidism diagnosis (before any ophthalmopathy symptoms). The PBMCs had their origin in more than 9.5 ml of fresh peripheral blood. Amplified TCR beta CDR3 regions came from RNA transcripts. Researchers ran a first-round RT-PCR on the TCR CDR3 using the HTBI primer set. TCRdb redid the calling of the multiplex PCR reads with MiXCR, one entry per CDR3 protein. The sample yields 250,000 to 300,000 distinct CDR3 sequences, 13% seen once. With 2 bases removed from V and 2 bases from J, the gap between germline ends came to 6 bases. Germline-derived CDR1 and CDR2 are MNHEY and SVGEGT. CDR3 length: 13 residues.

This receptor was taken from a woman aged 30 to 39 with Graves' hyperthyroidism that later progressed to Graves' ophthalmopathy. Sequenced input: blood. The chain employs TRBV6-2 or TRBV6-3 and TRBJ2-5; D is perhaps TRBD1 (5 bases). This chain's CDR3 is CASSYPGQETQYF. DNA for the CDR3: TGTGCCAGCAGTTACCCAGGGCAAGAGACCCAGTACTTC.